The entry below gives a single TCR beta chain sequence along with its context. Its cognate antigen is unknown. Baseline was the first blood sampling point, followed by cycle 4 day 1 and cycle 7 day 1. CDR3 length: 15 amino acids. J lost 0 bases, V lost 3 bases, and 3 bases had no gene match. The germline V gene has CDR1 ENHRY and CDR2 SYGVKD. The source of the sample is a study of OX40 agonist ivuxolimab in advanced cancers. Whole-study context: The dose-escalation cohort had hepatocellular carcinoma, melanoma, renal cell or head and neck cancer. Findings and limits, study-wide: CD8+ T cells showed, on average, more clonal expansion than CD4+ cells.

The protocol was immunoSEQ multiplex PCR, while the TCRdb copy is restricted to in-frame clones and leaves out a portion. There are roughly 60,000 clones in the sample; around 84% occur only once, and roughly 4.5% lies in the top ten. Sequenced here: CD4+ or CD8+ T cells sorted from blood, sampled in a trial of the OX40 agonist ivuxolimab. The clonotype originates from an adult with an advanced solid tumor such as melanoma, head and neck, liver or kidney cancer. The gene calls are TRBV10-3 and TRBJ2-3; 7 nucleotides line up with TRBD1. The CDR3 nucleotides read TGTGCCATCAGTGAATCAGGGGGAAGCACAGATACGCAGTATTTT. Translation: CAISESGGSTDTQYF.